The 9 T cell receptor beta chains in this list originate from one sample, sequenced in a study of blood T cell repertoires in COVID-19. Data came from immunoSEQ multiplex PCR; TCRdb stores just in-frame clones and leaves some out. The top ten clones hold more than 30% of a sample with 100,000 to 120,000 clones, about 86% of them seen once. Sequenced material: peripheral blood. The receptors were gathered from an elderly man with acute or convalescent COVID-19.

The CDR3 region is CATAGLGTLNTEAFF. The CDR3, as DNA: TGTGCCACGGCCGGACTAGGCACTCTGAACACTGAAGCTTTCTTT. This chain connects TRBV2 to TRBJ1-1; D gene uncertain. Looked up from germline, CDR1 is SNHLY and CDR2 is FYNNEI. The CDR3 runs 15 residues. With 10 bases removed from V and 0 bases from J, the gap between germline ends came to 18 bases.

This chain connects TRBV28 to TRBJ1-2; TRBD1 agrees at 10 bases. The CDR3 is 15 residues long. The germline V gene has CDR1 MDHEN and CDR2 SYDVKM. J lost 3 bases, V lost 3 bases, and 4 bases had no gene match. The CDR3 DNA sequence: TGTGCCAGCAGTTTCGACAGGGGGCAAGACTATGGCTACACCTTC. Encoded protein: CASSFDRGQDYGYTF.

This rearrangement joins TRBV25-1 to TRBJ1-6; TRBD1 matches at 7 bases. CDR1 and CDR2 (germline): MGHDK, SYGVNS. The length of the CDR3 is 15 residues. The V segment lost 2 bases and the J segment 10 bases; nucleotides outside the gene matches: 8. The CDR3 reads CASSERAGGRSPLHF. The CDR3 coding sequence is TGTGCCAGCAGTGAAAGGGCAGGGGGAAGGTCACCCCTCCACTTT.

This clone was counted a few times. This chain connects TRBV2 to TRBJ1-2; D ambiguous. Between the trimmed V and J ends, which lost 0 bases and 4 bases, there was a span of 18 bases. CDR1 and CDR2 from the germline V gene are SNHLY and FYNNEI. The CDR3 length is 17 residues. The CDR3 loop reads CASSEAWRRTAGYGYTF. The CDR3 DNA reads TGTGCCAGCAGTGAAGCGTGGCGGCGGACTGCTGGCTATGGCTACACCTTC.

V usage is TRBV5-1 and J usage is TRBJ2-7; 8 nucleotides match TRBD1. Looked up from germline, CDR1 is SGHRS and CDR2 is YFSETQ. Trimming took 4 bases from V and 2 from J; bases not matched to a gene: 11. CDR3 length: 16 residues. The CDR3 loop is CASSPDPQGVAYEQYF. In nucleotides, the CDR3 is TGCGCCAGCAGCCCGGACCCACAGGGGGTTGCCTACGAGCAGTACTTC. Full variable domain (rest looked up from reference TRBV5-1 and TRBJ2-7): KAGVTQTPRYLIKTRGQQVTLSCSPISGHRSVSWYQQTPGQGLQFLFEYFSETQRNKGNFPGRFSGRQFSNSRSEMNVSTLELGDSALYLCASSPDPQGVAYEQYFGPGTRLTVT.

This sequence joins TRBV28 and TRBJ1-2; TRBD1 matches at 9 bases. The germline V gene encodes CDR1 MDHEN and CDR2 SYDVKM. The CDR3 contains 16 residues. Unmatched junction bases numbered 12, after V lost 6 bases and J lost 4 bases. CDR3 DNA: TGTGCCAGCAGCTATGGGACAGGGACGAACTTCTATGGCTACACCTTC. Its translation: CASSYGTGTNFYGYTF.

The rearrangement joins TRBV11-2 to TRBJ2-3; D perhaps matches TRBD2 (7 bases). Germline V lookup: CDR1 SGHAT, CDR2 FQNNGV. Trimming removed 4 bases from V and 8 bases from J, with 19 bases in between. This CDR3 is built from 15 residues. The CDR3 is CASSSLQGGGRTQYF. CDR3 in DNA: TGTGCCAGCAGCTCCCTCCAGGGAGGGGGTCGTACGCAGTATTTT.

The chain carries TRBV5-4 and TRBJ2-3; the match to TRBD2 covers 9 bases. Looked up from germline, CDR1 is SGHNT and CDR2 is YYREEE (reference sequence). The length of the CDR3 is 15 residues. J lost 2 bases, V lost 4 bases, and 5 bases had no gene match. This chain's CDR3 is CASSISGGYTDTQYF. Here the CDR3 DNA reads TGTGCCAGCAGCATTAGCGGGGGATACACAGATACGCAGTATTTT.

The chain is built from TRBV9 and TRBJ2-7, with 12 nucleotides matching TRBD2. The ends lost 4 bases at V and 1 base at J; junction bases unmatched: 6. The CDR3 sequence is 16 residues long. Per the germline V gene, CDR1 is SGDLS and CDR2 is YYNGEE. The CDR3 loop is CASSPELAGGSYEQYF. CDR3 nucleotides: TGTGCCAGCAGCCCCGAACTAGCGGGGGGATCCTACGAGCAGTACTTC.